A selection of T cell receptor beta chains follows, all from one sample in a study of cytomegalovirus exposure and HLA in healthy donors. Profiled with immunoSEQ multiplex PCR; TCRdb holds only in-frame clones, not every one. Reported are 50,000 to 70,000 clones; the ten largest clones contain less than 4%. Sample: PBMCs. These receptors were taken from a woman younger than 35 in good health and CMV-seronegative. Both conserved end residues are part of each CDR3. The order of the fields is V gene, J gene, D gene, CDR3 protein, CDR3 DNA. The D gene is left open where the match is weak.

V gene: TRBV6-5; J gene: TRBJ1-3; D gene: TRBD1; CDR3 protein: CASSLIQGEAGNTIYF; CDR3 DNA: TGTGCCAGCAGTTTAATACAGGGGGAAGCTGGAAACACCATATATTTT
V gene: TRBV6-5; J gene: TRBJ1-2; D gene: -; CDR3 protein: CASSRTDYGYTF; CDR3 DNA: TGTGCCAGCAGTCGGACAGACTATGGCTACACCTTC
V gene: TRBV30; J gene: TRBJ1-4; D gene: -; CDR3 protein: CAWSRGREKLFF; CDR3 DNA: TGTGCCTGGAGCCGGGGAAGGGAAAAACTGTTTTTT
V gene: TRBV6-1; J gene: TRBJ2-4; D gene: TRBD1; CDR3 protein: CASQGQGDNIQYF; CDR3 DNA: TGTGCCAGCCAGGGACAGGGTGATAACATTCAGTACTTC
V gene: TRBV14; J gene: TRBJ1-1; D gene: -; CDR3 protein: CASSQDDLMNTEAFF; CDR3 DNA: TGTGCCAGCAGCCAAGATGACTTAATGAACACTGAAGCTTTCTTT
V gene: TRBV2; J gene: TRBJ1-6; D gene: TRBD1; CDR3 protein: CASSAGQANSPLHF; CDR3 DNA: TGTGCCAGCAGCGCCGGACAGGCTAATTCACCCCTCCACTTT
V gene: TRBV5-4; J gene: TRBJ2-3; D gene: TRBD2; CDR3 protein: CASSFRTSGYRTDTQYF; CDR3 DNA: TGTGCCAGCAGCTTTAGGACTAGCGGGTACCGCACAGATACGCAGTATTTT
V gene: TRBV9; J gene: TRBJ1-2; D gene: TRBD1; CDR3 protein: CASSPRTGISTSYGYTF; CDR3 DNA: TGTGCCAGCAGCCCCCGGACAGGCATCTCCACGAGCTATGGCTACACCTTC
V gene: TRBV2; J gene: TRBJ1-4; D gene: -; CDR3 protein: CASSGGIGEKLFF; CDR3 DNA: TGTGCCAGCAGTGGAGGAATCGGCGAAAAACTGTTTTTT
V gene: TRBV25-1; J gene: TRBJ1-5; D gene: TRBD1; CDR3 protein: CASSESKGDRGGEPQHF; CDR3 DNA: TGTGCCAGCAGTGAATCCAAGGGCGACAGGGGAGGCGAGCCCCAGCATTTT
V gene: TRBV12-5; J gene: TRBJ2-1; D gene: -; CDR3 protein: CASGLVQSYEQFF; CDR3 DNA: TGTGCTAGTGGTTTGGTACAAAGTTATGAGCAGTTCTTC
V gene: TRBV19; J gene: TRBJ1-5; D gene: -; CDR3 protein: CASKSPAGTNQPQHF; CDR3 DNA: TGTGCCAGTAAGAGCCCAGCGGGGACCAATCAGCCCCAGCATTTT
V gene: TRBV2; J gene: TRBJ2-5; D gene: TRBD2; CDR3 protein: CASTRTGLGAETQYF; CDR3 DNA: TGTGCCAGCACCCGGACGGGACTAGGGGCAGAGACCCAGTACTTC
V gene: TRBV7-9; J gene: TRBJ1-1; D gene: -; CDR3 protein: CASSLEAPDSLNTEAFF; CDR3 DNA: TGTGCCAGCAGCTTAGAAGCTCCAGACAGTTTGAACACTGAAGCTTTCTTT
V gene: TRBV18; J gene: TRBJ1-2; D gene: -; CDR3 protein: CASSPGENYGYTF; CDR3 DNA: TGTGCCAGCTCACCAGGGGAGAACTATGGCTACACCTTC